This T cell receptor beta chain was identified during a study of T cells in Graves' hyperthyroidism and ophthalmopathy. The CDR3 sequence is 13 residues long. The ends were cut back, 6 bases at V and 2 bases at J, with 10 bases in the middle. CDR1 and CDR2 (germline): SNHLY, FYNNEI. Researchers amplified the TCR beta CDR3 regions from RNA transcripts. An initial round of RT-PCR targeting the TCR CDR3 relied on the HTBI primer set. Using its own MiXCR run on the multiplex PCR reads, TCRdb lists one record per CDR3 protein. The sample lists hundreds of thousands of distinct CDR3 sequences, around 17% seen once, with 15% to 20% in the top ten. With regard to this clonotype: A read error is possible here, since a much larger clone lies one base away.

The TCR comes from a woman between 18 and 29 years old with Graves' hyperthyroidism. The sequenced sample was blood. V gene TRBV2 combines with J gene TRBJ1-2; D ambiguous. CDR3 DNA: TGTGCCAGCAGGATACAGAGGAACTATGGCTACACCTTC. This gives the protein CASRIQRNYGYTF.